The source of this T cell receptor (beta chain) is a study of identical twins. A universal primer site arose from template switching, and cDNA bore unique molecular identifiers. TCRdb reprocessed the 5' RACE reads with MiXCR, giving one entry per CDR3 protein. The sample holds some 1,600,000 distinct CDR3 sequences, less than 35% seen once. Germline assignment: CDR1 MGHRA and CDR2 YSYEKL. The CDR3 is 17 residues long. V was trimmed by 0 bases and J by 1 base, leaving 12 bases between them. The sample holds a few counts of this clonotype. The antigen is not known. The study, taken as a whole, reports: Among beta out-of-frame sequences, excess sharing between twins appeared weaker. The models systematically underestimated how much out-of-frame TCR alpha was shared in monozygotic twins. Partial confounding of zero-insertion analyses by invariant MAIT and iNKT cells was possible.

J is TRBJ2-2 and V is TRBV4-1; possible D gene TRBD1, 6 bases. The sequencing sample was made of cord blood. The sequence was collected from a newborn girl in good health. The CDR3 bases are TGCGCCAGCAGCCAAGATTACGGACAGAGGAACACCGGGGAGCTGTTTTTT. This encodes CASSQDYGQRNTGELFF.